Below are 7 T cell receptor beta chains sequenced from a single sample in a study of blood T cell repertoires in COVID-19. Here immunoSEQ multiplex PCR was the method, and the copy in TCRdb shows in-frame clones only, minus some. Here the sample spans 100,000 to 120,000 clones, approximately 83% being singletons. Sequencing was carried out using peripheral blood. The receptors here all came from a middle-aged man with acute or convalescent COVID-19.

J is TRBJ2-7 and V is TRBV18; TRBD2 might be the D (6 bases). V was pared by 2 bases and J by 7 bases, with 15 bases between. The V gene's germline CDR1 is KGHSH and CDR2 LQKENI. The CDR3 spans 14 residues. The CDR3 loop is CASSPRDTAGEQYF. The CDR3 DNA sequence: TGTGCCAGCTCACCAAGAGACACTGCGGGAGAGCAGTACTTC. Based on the CDR3 plus reference TRBV18 and TRBJ2-7, the full variable domain is NAGVMQNPRHLVRRRGQEARLRCSPMKGHSHVYWYRQLPEEGLKFMVYLQKENIIDESGMPKERFSAEFPKEGPSILRIQQVVRGDSAAYFCASSPRDTAGEQYFGPGTRLTVT.

The chain employs TRBV5-4 and TRBJ2-1; 11 bases fit TRBD2. V trimming: 0 bases; J trimming: 7 bases; junction bases outside the gene matches: 3. Germline loops: CDR1 SGHNT, CDR2 YYREEE (reference sequence). The CDR3 is 15 amino acids. CDR3 protein: CASSLDLAGGNEQFF. CDR3 sequence (DNA): TGTGCCAGCAGCTTGGACCTAGCGGGAGGTAATGAGCAGTTCTTC.

The chain is built from TRBV11-2 and TRBJ1-6; possibly TRBD1 for D (6 bases). Germline CDR1 SGHAT, CDR2 FQNNGV. This CDR3 region has 15 residues. V lost 5 bases, J lost 11 bases, and 19 bases lay in between. As DNA, the CDR3 is TGTGCCAGCAGCGCGAGACAGAGTTCAGGGGCACCCCTCCACTTT. Its translation is CASSARQSSGAPLHF.

The CDR3 nucleotides read TGTGCCAGCAGCACCCAGGGGACCAATCAGCCCCAGCATTTT. This codes for CASSTQGTNQPQHF. The V gene is TRBV6-5, the J gene TRBJ1-5; D perhaps matches TRBD1 (6 bases). This CDR3 comprises 14 residues. Trimming took off 6 bases at V and 3 bases at J, with 12 bases between the two ends. The V gene's germline CDR1 is MNHEY and CDR2 SVGAGI.

V and J are TRBV30 and TRBJ1-6; a possible D gene is TRBD1 (6 bases). There are 15 residues in the CDR3. CDR1 is GTSNPN and CDR2 is SVGIG in the germline V gene (reference sequence). V lost 4 bases and J lost 1, with 11 bases in between. CDR3 in DNA: TGTGCCTGGAAGCTGCAGGGGTCCTATAATTCACCCCTCCACTTT. Translating gives CAWKLQGSYNSPLHF. Complete variable domain (other parts from reference TRBV30 and TRBJ1-6): SQTIHQWPATLVQPVGSPLSLECTVEGTSNPNLYWYRQAAGRGLQLLFYSVGIGQISSEVPQNLSASRPQDRQFILSSKKLLLSDSGFYLCAWKLQGSYNSPLHFGNGTRLTVT.

This clone was counted only a few times. The genes are TRBV6-5 and TRBJ2-6; D possibly corresponds to TRBD2 (6 bases). Deletions cut 0 bases from V and 4 bases from J, with 7 bases between. Germline V gene data show CDR1 as MNHEY and CDR2 as SVGAGI. This CDR3 region has 15 residues. Here the CDR3 reads CASSYSGGGANVLTF. CDR3 sequence (DNA): TGTGCCAGCAGTTACTCCGGGGGAGGGGCCAACGTCCTGACTTTC.

This clone has only a few counts. The gene calls are TRBV27 and TRBJ1-5; no firm D call. Germline CDR1 MNHEY, CDR2 SMNVEV (reference sequence). This CDR3 comprises 14 residues. Between the trimmed V and J ends, which lost 4 bases and 6 bases, there was a span of 13 bases. The CDR3 sequence: CASSSRVGGQPQHF. CDR3 DNA sequence: TGTGCCAGCAGTTCGAGGGTAGGAGGTCAGCCCCAGCATTTT.